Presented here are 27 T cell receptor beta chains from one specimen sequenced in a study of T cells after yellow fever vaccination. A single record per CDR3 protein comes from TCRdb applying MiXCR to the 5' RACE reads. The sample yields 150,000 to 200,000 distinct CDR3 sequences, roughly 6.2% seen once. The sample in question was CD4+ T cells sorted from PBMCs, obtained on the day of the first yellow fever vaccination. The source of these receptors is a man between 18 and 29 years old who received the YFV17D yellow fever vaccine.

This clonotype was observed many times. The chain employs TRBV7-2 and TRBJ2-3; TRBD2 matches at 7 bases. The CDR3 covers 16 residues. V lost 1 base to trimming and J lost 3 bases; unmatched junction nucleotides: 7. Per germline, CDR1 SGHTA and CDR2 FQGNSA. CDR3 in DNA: TGTGCCAGCAGCTTAGAGTCGGGACTACGGACAGATACGCAGTATTTT. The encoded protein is CASSLESGLRTDTQYF.

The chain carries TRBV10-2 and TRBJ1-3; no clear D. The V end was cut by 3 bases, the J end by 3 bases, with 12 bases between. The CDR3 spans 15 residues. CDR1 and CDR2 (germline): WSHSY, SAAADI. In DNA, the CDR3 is TGCGCCAGCAGTGAACGTAGGGAAGGTGGAAACACCATATATTTT. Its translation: CASSERREGGNTIYF.

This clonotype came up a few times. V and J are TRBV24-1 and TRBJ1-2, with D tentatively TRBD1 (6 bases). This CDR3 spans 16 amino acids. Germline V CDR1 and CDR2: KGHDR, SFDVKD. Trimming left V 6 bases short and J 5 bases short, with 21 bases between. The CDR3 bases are TGTGCCACCAGTAATCATCCGGACAGAAGCTCTTATGGCTACACCTTC. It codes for CATSNHPDRSSYGYTF.

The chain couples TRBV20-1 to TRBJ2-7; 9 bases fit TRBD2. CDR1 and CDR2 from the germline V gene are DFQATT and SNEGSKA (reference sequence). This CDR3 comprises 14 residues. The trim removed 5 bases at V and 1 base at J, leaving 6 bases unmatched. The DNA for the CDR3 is TGCAGTGCTGTAAGCGGGGGGACTTCCTACGAGCAGTACTTC. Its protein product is CSAVSGGTSYEQYF.

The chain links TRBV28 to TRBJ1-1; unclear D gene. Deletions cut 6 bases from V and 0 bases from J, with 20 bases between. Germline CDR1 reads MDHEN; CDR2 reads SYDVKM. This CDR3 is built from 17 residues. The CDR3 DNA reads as TGTGCCAGCAGAGCCCGTCTAAGGACGGGGTTGAACACTGAAGCTTTCTTT. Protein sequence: CASRARLRTGLNTEAFF.

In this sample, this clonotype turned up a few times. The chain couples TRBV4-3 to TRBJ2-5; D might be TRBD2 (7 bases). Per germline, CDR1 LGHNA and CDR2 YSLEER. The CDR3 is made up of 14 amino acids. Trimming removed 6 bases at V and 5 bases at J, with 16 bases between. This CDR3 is CASSVAGRGETQYF. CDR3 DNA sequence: TGCGCCAGCAGTGTGGCGGGGAGGGGGGAGACCCAGTACTTC.

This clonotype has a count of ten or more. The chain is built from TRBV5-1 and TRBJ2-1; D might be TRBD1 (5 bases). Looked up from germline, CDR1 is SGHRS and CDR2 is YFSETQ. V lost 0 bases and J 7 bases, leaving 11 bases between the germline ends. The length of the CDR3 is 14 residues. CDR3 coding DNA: TGCGCCAGCAGCTTGGGGACCCAGGGAAATGAGCAGTTCTTC. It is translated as CASSLGTQGNEQFF.

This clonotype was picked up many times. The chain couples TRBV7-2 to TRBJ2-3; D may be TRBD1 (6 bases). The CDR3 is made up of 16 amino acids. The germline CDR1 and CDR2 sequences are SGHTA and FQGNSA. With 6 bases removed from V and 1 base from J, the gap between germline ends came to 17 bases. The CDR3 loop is CASREQGERGTDTQYF. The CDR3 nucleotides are TGTGCCAGCAGAGAACAGGGTGAGAGAGGCACAGATACGCAGTATTTT.

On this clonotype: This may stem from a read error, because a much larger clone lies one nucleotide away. CDR3 in DNA: TGTGCCTGTAGTATGACTAGCGGGATCCTAGGCGCCTACAATGAGCAGTTCTTC. As protein: CACSMTSGILGAYNEQFF. This chain links TRBV19 with TRBJ2-1; 11 bases are shared with TRBD2. CDR3 length: 18 amino acids. Germline V gene sequence: CDR1 LNHDA, CDR2 SQIVND (reference sequence). The complete variable domain, with remaining parts taken from reference TRBV19 and TRBJ2-1, reads DGGITQSPKYLFRKEGQNVTLSCEQNLNHDAMYWYRQDPGQGLRLIYYSQIVNDFQKGDIAEGYSVSREKKESFPLTVTSAQKNPTAFYLCACSMTSGILGAYNEQFFGPGTRLTVL.

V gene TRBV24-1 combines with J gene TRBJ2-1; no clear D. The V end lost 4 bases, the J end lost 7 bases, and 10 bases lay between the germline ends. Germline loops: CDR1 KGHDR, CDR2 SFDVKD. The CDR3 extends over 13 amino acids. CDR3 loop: CATSEGSRNEQFF. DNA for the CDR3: TGTGCCACCAGTGAAGGGTCTAGGAATGAGCAGTTCTTC.

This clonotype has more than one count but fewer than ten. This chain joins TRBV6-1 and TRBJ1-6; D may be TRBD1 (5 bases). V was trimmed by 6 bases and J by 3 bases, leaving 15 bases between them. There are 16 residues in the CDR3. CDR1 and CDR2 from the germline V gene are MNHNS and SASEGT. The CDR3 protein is CASSRGGRGYNSPLHF. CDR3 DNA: TGTGCCAGCAGCCGGGGGGGGAGGGGCTATAATTCACCCCTCCACTTT.

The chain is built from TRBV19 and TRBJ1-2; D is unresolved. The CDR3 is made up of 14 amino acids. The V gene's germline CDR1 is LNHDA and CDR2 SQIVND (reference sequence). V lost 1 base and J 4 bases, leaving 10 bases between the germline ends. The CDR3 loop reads CASSIVAGGYGYTF. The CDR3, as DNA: TGTGCCAGTAGTATAGTGGCAGGCGGCTATGGCTACACCTTC.

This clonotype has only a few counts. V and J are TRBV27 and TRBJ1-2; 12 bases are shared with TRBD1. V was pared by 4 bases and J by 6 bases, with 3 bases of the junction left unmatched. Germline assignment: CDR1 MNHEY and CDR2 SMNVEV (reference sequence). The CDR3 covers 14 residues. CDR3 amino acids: CASSSGQGAHGYTF. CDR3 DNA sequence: TGTGCCAGCAGTTCGGGACAGGGGGCCCATGGCTACACCTTC.

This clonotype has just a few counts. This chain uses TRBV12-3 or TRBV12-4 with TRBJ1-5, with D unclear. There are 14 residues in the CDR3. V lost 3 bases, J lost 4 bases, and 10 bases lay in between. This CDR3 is CASSFQFNNQPQHF. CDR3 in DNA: TGTGCCAGCAGTTTTCAGTTTAATAATCAGCCCCAGCATTTT.

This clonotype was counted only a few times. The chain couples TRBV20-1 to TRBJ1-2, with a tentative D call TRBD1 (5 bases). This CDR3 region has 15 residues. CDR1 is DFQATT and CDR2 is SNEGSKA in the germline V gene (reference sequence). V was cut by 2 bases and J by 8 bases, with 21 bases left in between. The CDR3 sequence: CSARPGLRILWGYTF. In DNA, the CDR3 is TGCAGTGCTAGACCGGGGCTGCGGATCCTATGGGGCTACACCTTC.

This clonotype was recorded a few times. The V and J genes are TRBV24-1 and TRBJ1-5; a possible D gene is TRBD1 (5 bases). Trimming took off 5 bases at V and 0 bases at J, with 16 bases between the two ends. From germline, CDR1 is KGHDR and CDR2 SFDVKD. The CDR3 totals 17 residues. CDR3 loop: CATSGGSGRFSNQPQHF. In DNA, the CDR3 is TGTGCCACCAGTGGCGGGTCGGGGCGGTTTAGCAATCAGCCCCAGCATTTT.

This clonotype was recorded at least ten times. The CDR3 spells CASSSGPGTYEQYV. In nucleotides, the CDR3 is TGCGCCAGCAGCTCCGGACCAGGGACCTACGAGCAGTACGTC. The chain is built from TRBV5-1 and TRBJ2-7, with D perhaps matching TRBD1 (5 bases). CDR3 size: 14 residues. Germline-derived CDR1 and CDR2 are SGHRS and YFSETQ. Trimming left V 3 bases short and J 2 bases short, with 12 bases between.

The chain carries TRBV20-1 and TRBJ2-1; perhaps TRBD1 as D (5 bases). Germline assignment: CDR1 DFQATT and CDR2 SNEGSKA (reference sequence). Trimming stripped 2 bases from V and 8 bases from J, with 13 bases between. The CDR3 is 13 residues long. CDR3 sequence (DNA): TGCAGTGCTAGAAAGGGGATGATGGATGAGCAGTTCTTC. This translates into CSARKGMMDEQFF.

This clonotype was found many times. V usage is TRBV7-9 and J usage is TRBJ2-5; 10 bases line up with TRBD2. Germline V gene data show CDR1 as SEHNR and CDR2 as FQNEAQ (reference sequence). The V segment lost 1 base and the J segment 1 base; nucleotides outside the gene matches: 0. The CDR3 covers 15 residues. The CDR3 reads CASSLGTSGQETQYF. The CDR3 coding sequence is TGTGCCAGCAGCTTAGGGACTAGCGGCCAAGAGACCCAGTACTTC.

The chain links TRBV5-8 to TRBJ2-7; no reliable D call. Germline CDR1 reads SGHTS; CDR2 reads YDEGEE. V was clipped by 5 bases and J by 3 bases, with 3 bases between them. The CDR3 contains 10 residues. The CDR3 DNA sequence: TGTGCCAGCAGGGTCTACGAGCAGTACTTC. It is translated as CASRVYEQYF.

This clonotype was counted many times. The CDR3 is CATQRGGPGDTQYF. The CDR3 region has the DNA TGTGCCACTCAAAGGGGGGGCCCGGGAGATACGCAGTATTTT. This sequence joins TRBV19 and TRBJ2-3; D may be TRBD2 (7 bases). Germline values: CDR1 LNHDA, CDR2 SQIVND (reference sequence). The germline V and J ends were trimmed by 10 bases and 5 bases, with 19 bases remaining between them. The CDR3 has 14 amino acids.

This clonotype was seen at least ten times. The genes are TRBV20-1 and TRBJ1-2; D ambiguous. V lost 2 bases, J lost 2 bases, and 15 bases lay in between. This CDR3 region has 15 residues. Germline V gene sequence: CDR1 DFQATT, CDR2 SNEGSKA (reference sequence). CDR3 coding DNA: TGCAGTGCTAGAAAAAAAGGAGCTCACAACTATGGCTACACCTTC. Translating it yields CSARKKGAHNYGYTF.

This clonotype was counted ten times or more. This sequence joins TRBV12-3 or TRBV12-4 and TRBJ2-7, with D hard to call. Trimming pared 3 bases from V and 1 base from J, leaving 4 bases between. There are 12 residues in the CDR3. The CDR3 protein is CASSFESYEQYF. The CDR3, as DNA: TGTGCCAGCAGTTTCGAATCCTACGAGCAGTACTTC.

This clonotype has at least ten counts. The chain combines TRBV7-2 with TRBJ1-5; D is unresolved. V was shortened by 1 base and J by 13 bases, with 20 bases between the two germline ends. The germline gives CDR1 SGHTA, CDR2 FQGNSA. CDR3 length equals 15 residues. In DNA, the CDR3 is TGTGCCAGCAGCTTAGTCGGCGCCCAGCCTTCGCCTCAGCATTTT. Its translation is CASSLVGAQPSPQHF.

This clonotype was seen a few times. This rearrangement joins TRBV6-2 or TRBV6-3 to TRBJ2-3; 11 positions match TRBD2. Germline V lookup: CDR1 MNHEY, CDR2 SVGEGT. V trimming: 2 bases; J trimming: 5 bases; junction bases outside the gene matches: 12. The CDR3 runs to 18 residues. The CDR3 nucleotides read TGTGCCAGCAGTTACCAAAGCCGGGGGGGGACTAGCGGAGATACGCAGTATTTT. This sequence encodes CASSYQSRGGTSGDTQYF.

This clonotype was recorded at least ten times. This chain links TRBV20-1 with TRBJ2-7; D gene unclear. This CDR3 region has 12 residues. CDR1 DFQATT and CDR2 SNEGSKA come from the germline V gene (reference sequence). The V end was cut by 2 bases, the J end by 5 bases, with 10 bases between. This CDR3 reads CSARSHANEQYF. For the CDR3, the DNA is TGCAGTGCTAGATCCCACGCGAACGAGCAGTACTTC.

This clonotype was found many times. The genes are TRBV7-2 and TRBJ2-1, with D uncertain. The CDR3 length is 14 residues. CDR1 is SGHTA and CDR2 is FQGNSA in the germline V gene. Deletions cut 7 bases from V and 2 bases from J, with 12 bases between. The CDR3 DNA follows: TGTGCCAGCATTCCGGACGTAACCTACAATGAGCAGTTCTTC. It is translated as CASIPDVTYNEQFF.